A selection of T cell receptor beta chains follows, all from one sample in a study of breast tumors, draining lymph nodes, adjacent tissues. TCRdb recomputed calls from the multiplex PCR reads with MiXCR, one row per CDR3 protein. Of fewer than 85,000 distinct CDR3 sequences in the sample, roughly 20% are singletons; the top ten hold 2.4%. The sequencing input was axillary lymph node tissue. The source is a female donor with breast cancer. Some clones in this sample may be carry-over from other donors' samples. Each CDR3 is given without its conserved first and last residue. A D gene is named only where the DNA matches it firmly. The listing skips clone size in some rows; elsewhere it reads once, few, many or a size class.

cdr3_aa: VSSLYPGKNIQY
d_call: NA
clone_size: NA
j_call: TRBJ2-4
v_call: TRBV19

cdr3_aa: ASSLQGGKETQY
d_call: TRBD1
clone_size: many
j_call: TRBJ2-5
v_call: TRBV5-1

cdr3_aa: ASSQAAGGYNEQF
d_call: NA
clone_size: NA
j_call: TRBJ2-1
v_call: TRBV4-2

cdr3_aa: SASGGPGSNEAF
d_call: NA
clone_size: NA
j_call: TRBJ1-1
v_call: TRBV20-1

cdr3_aa: AWKGTGGRETQY
d_call: TRBD1
clone_size: many
j_call: TRBJ2-5
v_call: TRBV30

cdr3_aa: ASSEAGGVRETQY
d_call: TRBD2
clone_size: NA
j_call: TRBJ2-5
v_call: TRBV6-5

cdr3_aa: ASSPGTSGRSNEQF
d_call: TRBD2
clone_size: few
j_call: TRBJ2-1
v_call: TRBV3-1

cdr3_aa: ASSSVGLRDRDRETQY
d_call: TRBD1
clone_size: NA
j_call: TRBJ2-5
v_call: TRBV19

cdr3_aa: ASSLEGTGAETQY
d_call: TRBD1
clone_size: NA
j_call: TRBJ2-5
v_call: TRBV5-1

cdr3_aa: ASSSTSGRAGYNEQF
d_call: TRBD2
clone_size: few
j_call: TRBJ2-1
v_call: TRBV11-2

cdr3_aa: TSSLNGAPGETQY
d_call: NA
clone_size: once
j_call: TRBJ2-5
v_call: TRBV5-1